Reported below is one TCR beta chain. Other DNA sequences within the sample encode an identical CDR3. Germline V gene data show CDR1 as LNHDA and CDR2 as SQIVND (reference sequence). V lost 4 bases and J lost 4; bases outside the gene matches: 5. CDR3 length: 14 amino acids. The sample is drawn from a study of shared clonotypes between healthy human individuals. Authors' processing steps: Junction-only sequences without quality scores came from ImmunoSEQ, so filtering differed. Clones were read by immunoSEQ multiplex PCR, and TCRdb kept only the in-frame ones, dropping some. V and J calls and clone size are copied from that table; D and trimming were computed from the DNA. The sample has millions of clones, more than 90% seen once.

What was sequenced was naive CD4+ T cells sorted from blood. Subset defined: CD45RA+ positively selected. V and J are TRBV19 and TRBJ1-2, with 8 bases matching TRBD1. The sequence derives from a man younger than 30 in good health. CDR3 protein: CASSTGQGGYGYTF. Here the CDR3 DNA reads TGTGCCAGTAGTACCGGACAGGGTGGCTATGGCTACACCTTC. The full variable domain, its missing parts supplied by reference TRBV19 and TRBJ1-2, is DGGITQSPKYLFRKEGQNVTLSCEQNLNHDAMYWYRQDPGQGLRLIYYSQIVNDFQKGDIAEGYSVSREKKESFPLTVTSAQKNPTAFYLCASSTGQGGYGYTFGSGTRLTVV.